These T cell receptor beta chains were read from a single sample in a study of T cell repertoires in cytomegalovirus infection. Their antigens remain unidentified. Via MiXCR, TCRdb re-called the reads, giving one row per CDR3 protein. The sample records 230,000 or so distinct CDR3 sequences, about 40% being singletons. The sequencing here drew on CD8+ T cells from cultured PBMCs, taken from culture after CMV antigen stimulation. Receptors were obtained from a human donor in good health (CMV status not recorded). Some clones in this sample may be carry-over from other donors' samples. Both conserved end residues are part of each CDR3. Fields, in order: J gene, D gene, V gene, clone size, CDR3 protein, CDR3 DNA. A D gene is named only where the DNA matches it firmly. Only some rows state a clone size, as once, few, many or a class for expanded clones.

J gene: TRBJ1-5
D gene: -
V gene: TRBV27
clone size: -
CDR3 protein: CASSYTDGQPQHF
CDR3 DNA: TGTGCCAGCAGTTATACGGACGGGCAGCCCCAGCATTTT

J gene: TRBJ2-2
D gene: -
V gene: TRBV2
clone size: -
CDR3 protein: CASSVTGNTGELFF
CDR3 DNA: TGTGCCAGCAGTGTTACAGGGAACACCGGGGAGCTGTTTTTT

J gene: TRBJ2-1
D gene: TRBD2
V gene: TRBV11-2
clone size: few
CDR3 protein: CASSLAGGRRDNEQFF
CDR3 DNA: TGTGCCAGCAGCTTAGCGGGGGGGCGCCGGGACAATGAGCAGTTCTTC

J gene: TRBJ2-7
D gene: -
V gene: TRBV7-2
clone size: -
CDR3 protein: CASSLEAVYEQYF
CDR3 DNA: TGTGCCAGCAGCTTAGAGGCAGTCTACGAGCAGTACTTC

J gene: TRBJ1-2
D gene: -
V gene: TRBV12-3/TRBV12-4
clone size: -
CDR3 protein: CASSRSGTRGYGYTF
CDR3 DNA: TGTGCCAGCAGCCGATCCGGGACCCGTGGGTATGGCTACACCTTC

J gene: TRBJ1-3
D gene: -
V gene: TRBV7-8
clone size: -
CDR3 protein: CASSLSGGSGNTIYF
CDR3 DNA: TGTGCCAGCAGCTTATCAGGAGGGTCTGGAAACACCATATATTTT

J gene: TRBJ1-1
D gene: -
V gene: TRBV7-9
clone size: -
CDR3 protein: CASSSSDRNTEAFF
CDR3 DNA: TGTGCCAGCAGCTCCAGCGACAGGAACACTGAAGCTTTCTTT

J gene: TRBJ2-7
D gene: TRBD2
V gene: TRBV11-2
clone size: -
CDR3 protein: CASSSSGGSYEQYF
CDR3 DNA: TGTGCCAGCAGCTCTAGCGGGGGCTCCTACGAGCAGTACTTC

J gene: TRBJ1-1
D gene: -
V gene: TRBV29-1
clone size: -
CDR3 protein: CSVDRNTEAFF
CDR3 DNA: TGCAGCGTTGATAGGAACACTGAAGCTTTCTTT

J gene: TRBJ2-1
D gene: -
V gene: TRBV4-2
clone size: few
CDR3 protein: CASSHLLGGLGESYNEQFF
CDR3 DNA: TGTGCCAGCAGCCATTTATTGGGAGGATTGGGGGAGTCCTACAATGAGCAGTTCTTC

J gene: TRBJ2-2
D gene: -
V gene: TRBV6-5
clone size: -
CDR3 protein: CASTESWQGRGELFF
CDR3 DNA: TGTGCCAGCACCGAAAGCTGGCAGGGTAGGGGGGAGCTGTTTTTT

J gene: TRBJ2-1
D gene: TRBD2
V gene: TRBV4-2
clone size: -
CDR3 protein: CASSPGLAVHNEQFF
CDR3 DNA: TGTGCCAGCAGCCCGGGACTAGCGGTCCACAATGAGCAGTTCTTC

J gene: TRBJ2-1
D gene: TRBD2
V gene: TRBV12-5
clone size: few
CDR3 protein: CASGSPGGGSNEQFF
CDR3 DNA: TGTGCTAGTGGTTCCCCTGGGGGGGGGAGCAATGAGCAGTTCTTC

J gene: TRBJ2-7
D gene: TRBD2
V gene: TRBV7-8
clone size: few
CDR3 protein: CASSLAMASGGGHYVEQYF
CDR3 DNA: TGTGCCAGCAGCTTAGCTATGGCTAGCGGGGGGGGACACTACGTAGAGCAGTACTTC

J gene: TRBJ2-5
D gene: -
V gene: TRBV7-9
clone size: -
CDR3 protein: CASSLAPRRSPAQRWWETQYF
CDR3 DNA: TGTGCCAGCAGCTTAGCGCCCAGGAGGTCCCCCGCACAGCGTTGGTGGGAGACCCAGTACTTC

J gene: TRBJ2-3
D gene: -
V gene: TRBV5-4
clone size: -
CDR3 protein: CASSFTQSTDTQYF
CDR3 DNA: TGTGCCAGCAGCTTTACCCAGAGCACAGATACGCAGTATTTT

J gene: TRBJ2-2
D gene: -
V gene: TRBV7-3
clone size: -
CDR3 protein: CATKGGDFLAMPGELVF
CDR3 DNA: TGTGCCACTAAGGGCGGGGATTTCCTAGCGATGCCCGGGGAGCTGGTTTTT

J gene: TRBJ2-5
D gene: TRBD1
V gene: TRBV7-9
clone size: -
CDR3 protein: CASSGSGTGSLWRYF
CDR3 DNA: TGTGCCAGCAGTGGATCCGGGACAGGGTCCCTCTGGAGGTACTTC

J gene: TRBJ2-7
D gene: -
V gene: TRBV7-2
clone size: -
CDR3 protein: CASSLVEKAVEQYF
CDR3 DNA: TGTGCCAGCAGCTTAGTCGAGAAGGCGGTCGAGCAGTACTTC

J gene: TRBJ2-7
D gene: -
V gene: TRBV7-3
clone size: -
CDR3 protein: CASSSGHHEQYF
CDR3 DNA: TGTGCCAGCAGCTCGGGACACCACGAGCAGTACTTC

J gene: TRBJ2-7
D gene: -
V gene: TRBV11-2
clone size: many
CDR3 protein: CASSLDGAAGSHEQYF
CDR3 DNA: TGTGCCAGCAGCTTAGATGGGGCTGCAGGCAGCCACGAGCAGTACTTC

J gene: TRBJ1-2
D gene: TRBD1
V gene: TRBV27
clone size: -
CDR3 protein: CASSYNLPTGTTYGYTF
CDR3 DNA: TGTGCCAGCAGTTACAACCTCCCGACAGGGACTACTTATGGCTACACCTTC

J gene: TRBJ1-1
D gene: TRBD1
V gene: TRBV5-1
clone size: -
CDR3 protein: CASSLVQGVYTEAFF
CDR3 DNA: TGCGCCAGCAGCTTGGTCCAGGGGGTCTACACTGAAGCTTTCTTT

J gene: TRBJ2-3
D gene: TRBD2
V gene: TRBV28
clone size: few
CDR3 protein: CASSLPQREGISDTQYF
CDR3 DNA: TGTGCCAGCAGTTTACCCCAGCGGGAGGGTATATCAGATACGCAGTATTTT

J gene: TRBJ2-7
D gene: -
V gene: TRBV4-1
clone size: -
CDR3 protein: CASSQGPQGTYEQYF
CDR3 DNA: TGCGCCAGCAGCCAAGGGCCCCAGGGTACATACGAGCAGTACTTC

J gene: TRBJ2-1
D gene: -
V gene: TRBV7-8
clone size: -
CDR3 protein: CASSLASRLYNEQFF
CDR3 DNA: TGTGCCAGCAGCTTAGCATCTCGGTTATACAATGAGCAGTTCTTC

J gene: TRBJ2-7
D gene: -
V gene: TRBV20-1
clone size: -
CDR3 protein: CSASDRDGSFYEQYF
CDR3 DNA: TGCAGTGCTAGTGACCGGGACGGCAGCTTCTACGAGCAGTACTTC

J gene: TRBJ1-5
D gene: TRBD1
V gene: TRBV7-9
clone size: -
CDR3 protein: CASSPDRGQPQHF
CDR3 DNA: TGTGCCAGCAGCCCGGACAGGGGTCAGCCCCAGCATTTT

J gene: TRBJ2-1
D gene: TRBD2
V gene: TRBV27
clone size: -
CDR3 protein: CASSPSGNYEQFF
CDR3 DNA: TGTGCCAGCAGTCCTAGCGGGAACTATGAGCAGTTCTTC

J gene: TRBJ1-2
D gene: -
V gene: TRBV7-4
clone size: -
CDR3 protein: CASSSIQGTNYGYTF
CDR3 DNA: TGTGCCAGCAGCTCAATACAGGGAACTAACTATGGCTACACCTTC

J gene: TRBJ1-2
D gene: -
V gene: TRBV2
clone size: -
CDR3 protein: CASLLQANYGYTF
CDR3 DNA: TGTGCCAGCTTGTTACAGGCTAACTATGGCTACACCTTC

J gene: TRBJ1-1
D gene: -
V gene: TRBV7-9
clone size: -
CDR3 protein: CASSPTMNTEAFF
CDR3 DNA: TGTGCCAGCAGCCCCACTATGAACACTGAAGCTTTCTTT

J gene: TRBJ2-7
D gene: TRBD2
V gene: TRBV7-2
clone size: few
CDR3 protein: CASSLGALAGSYAQYF
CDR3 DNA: TGTGCCAGCAGCTTAGGGGCTTTAGCGGGGTCCTACGCGCAGTACTTC

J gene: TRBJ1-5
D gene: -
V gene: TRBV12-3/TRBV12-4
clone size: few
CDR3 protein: CASSFRGGGNQPQHF
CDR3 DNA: TGTGCCAGCAGTTTTCGAGGTGGGGGCAATCAGCCCCAGCATTTT

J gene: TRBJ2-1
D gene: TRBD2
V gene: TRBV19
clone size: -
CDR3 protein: CASSATQGLAGVNEQFF
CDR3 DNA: TGTGCCAGTAGTGCAACCCAGGGACTAGCGGGGGTCAATGAGCAGTTCTTC

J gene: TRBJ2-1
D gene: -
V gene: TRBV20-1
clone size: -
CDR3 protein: CSARDRVGPSRFF
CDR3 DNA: TGCAGTGCTAGAGATCGAGTAGGGCCTAGCCGGTTCTTC